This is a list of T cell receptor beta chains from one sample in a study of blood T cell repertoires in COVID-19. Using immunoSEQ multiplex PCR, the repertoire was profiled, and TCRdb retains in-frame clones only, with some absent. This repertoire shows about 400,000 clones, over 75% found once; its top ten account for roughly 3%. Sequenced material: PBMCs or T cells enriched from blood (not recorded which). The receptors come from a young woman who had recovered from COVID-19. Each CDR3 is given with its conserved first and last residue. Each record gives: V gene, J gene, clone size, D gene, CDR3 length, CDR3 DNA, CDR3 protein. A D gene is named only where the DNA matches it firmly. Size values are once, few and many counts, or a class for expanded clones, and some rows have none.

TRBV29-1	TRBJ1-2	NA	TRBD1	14	TGCAGCGTTGGGGGGACAGGGGATTTCGATGGCTACACCTTC	CSVGGTGDFDGYTF
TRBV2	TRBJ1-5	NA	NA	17	TGTGCCAGCAGTAATCCCGGGACTTCAAATAGCAATCAGCCCCAGCATTTT	CASSNPGTSNSNQPQHF
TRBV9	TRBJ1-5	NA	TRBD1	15	TGTGCCAGCAGCCCACAGGGGGCAGGCAATCAGCCCCAGCATTTT	CASSPQGAGNQPQHF
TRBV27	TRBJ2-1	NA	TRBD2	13	TGTGCCAGCAGTTTCGGGACTAGCTTTGAGCAGTTCTTC	CASSFGTSFEQFF
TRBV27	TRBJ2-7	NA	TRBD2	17	TGTGCCAGCAGTTTCGTTGGGAGCGGGGGGATCACCTACGAGCAGTACTTC	CASSFVGSGGITYEQYF
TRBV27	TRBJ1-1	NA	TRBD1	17	TGTGCCAGCAGTTTCAAGTCAGGGGGCTTAGTGAACACTGAAGCTTTCTTT	CASSFKSGGLVNTEAFF
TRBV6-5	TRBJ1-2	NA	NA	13	TGTGCCAGCAGTTACAACAGGGTCGGAGGCTACACCTTC	CASSYNRVGGYTF
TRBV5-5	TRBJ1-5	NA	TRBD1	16	TGTGCCAGCAGCTTCCAATTGACAGGGGAGAATCAGCCCCAGCATTTT	CASSFQLTGENQPQHF
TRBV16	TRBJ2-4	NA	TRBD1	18	TGTGCCAGCAGTCGGGACAGAACTCTCGGTGAAGCCAAAAACATTCAGTACTTC	CASSRDRTLGEAKNIQYF
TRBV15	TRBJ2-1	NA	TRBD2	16	TGTGCCACCAGCTCTCCACTAGCGGGTTCCTACAATGAGCAGTTCTTC	CATSSPLAGSYNEQFF
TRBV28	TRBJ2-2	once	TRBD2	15	TGTGCCAGCAGTACTAGCGGAGCGAACACCGGGGAGCTGTTTTTT	CASSTSGANTGELFF
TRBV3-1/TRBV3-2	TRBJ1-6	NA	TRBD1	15	TGTGCCAGCAGCCGGGGAACAGGGGGGAATTCACCCCTCCACTTT	CASSRGTGGNSPLHF
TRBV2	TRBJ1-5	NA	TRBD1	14	TGTGCCAGCAGGGAGCACAGGGGTGATAGGCCCCAGCATTTT	CASREHRGDRPQHF
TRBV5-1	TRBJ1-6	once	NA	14	TGCGCCAGCAGCTTGGGGGACAATAATTCACCCCTCCACTTT	CASSLGDNNSPLHF
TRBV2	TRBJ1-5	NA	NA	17	TGTGCCAGCAGTGAAGGCGGCGACTCTGGAAGCAATCAGCCCCAGCATTTT	CASSEGGDSGSNQPQHF
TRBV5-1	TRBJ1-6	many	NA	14	TGCGCCAGCAGCTTAATGAGGGAGAATTCACCCCTCCACTTT	CASSLMRENSPLHF
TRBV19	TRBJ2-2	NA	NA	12	TGTGCCAGTAACTGGTTGTCCGGGGAGCTGTTTTTT	CASNWLSGELFF
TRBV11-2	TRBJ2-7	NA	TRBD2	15	TGTGCCAGCAGCCCGAGACTAGCGGGATCCTACGAGCAGTACTTC	CASSPRLAGSYEQYF
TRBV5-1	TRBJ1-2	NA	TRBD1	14	TGCGCCAGCAGCACAGGGACAGGCAGCTATGGCTACACCTTC	CASSTGTGSYGYTF
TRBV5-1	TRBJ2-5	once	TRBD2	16	TGCGCCAGCAGCTTGGCCGGACTAGCGGGACAAGAGACCCAGTACTTC	CASSLAGLAGQETQYF
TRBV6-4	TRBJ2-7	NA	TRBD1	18	TGTGCCAGCAGTGACAATCGGTTTAGCGGGACAGGGGTATACGAGCAGTACTTC	CASSDNRFSGTGVYEQYF
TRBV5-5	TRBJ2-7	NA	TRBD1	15	TGTGCCAGCAACGGCGAGGGGACAGGGTCCTACGAGCAGTACTTC	CASNGEGTGSYEQYF
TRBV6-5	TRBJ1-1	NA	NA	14	TGTGCCAGCAGGACCCCGTTTGAGGCCACTGAAGCTTTCTTT	CASRTPFEATEAFF
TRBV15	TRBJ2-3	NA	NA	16	TGTGCCACCAGCAGAGAACCGGGGATTGACACAGATACGCAGTATTTT	CATSREPGIDTDTQYF
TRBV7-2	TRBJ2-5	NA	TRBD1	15	TGTGCCAGCAGCGTCGGGACAGCCCGTCGGGAGACCCAGTACTTC	CASSVGTARRETQYF
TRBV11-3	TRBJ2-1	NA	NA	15	TGTGCCAGCAGCTTAGATGGGACAATGAACAATGAGCAGTTCTTC	CASSLDGTMNNEQFF
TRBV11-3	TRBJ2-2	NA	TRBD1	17	TGTGCCAGCGCGACCCCGCCGGGACAGGGAGGCACCGGGGAGCTGTTTTTT	CASATPPGQGGTGELFF
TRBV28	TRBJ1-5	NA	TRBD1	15	TGTGCCAGCTACCCAGGGGGGATCGGCAATCAGCCCCAGCATTTT	CASYPGGIGNQPQHF
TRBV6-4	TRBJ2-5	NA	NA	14	TGTGCCAGCAGTCCCCAAGGCGGCCAAGAGACCCAGTACTTC	CASSPQGGQETQYF
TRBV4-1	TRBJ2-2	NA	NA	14	TGCGCCAGCAGCCAGGCCGAATACACCGGGGAGCTGTTTTTT	CASSQAEYTGELFF
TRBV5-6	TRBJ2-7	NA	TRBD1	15	TGTGCCAGCAGCTTGGCCCTAGGACAGGGGAACGAGCAGTACTTC	CASSLALGQGNEQYF
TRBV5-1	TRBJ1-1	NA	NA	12	TGCGCCAGCAGCTTGGATGGCCCTGAAGCTTTCTTT	CASSLDGPEAFF
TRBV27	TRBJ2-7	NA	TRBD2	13	TGTGCCAGCAGCTTAGCGGGACGCTACGAGCAGTACTTC	CASSLAGRYEQYF
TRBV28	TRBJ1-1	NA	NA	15	TGTGCCAGCAGAACCCCACGACAGGTGAACACTGAAGCTTTCTTT	CASRTPRQVNTEAFF
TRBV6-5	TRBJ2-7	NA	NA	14	TGTGCCAGCAGACCCTCGAAGGGGCTCTACGAGCAGTACTTC	CASRPSKGLYEQYF
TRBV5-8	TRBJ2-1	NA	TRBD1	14	TGTGCCAGCAGTTTCGGGACAGGGGGCAATGAGCAGTTCTTC	CASSFGTGGNEQFF
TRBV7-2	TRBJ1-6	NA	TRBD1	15	TGTGCCAGCAGCCCTCAACAGGGGTGGAATTCACCCCTCCACTTT	CASSPQQGWNSPLHF
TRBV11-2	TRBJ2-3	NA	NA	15	TGTGCCAGCAGCTACTCAGGCGCTAGCACAGATACGCAGTATTTT	CASSYSGASTDTQYF
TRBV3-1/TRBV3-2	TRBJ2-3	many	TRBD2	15	TGTGCCAGCAGCCCCCGAACTAGCGGGGGGGATACGCAGTATTTT	CASSPRTSGGDTQYF
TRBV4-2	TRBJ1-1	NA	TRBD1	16	TGTGCCAGCAGCCAAGAGATCTACAGGGGGAGCACTGAAGCTTTCTTT	CASSQEIYRGSTEAFF
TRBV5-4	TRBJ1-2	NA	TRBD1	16	TGTGCCAGCAGCTTCGACCCAGTAACAGGGGACTATGGCTACACCTTC	CASSFDPVTGDYGYTF
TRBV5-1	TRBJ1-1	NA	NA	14	TGCGCCAGCAGCTTGCTGGGGGCGAACACTGAAGCTTTCTTT	CASSLLGANTEAFF
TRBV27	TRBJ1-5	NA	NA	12	TGTGCCAGCAGTTTACCCTCAGGGCCCCAGCATTTT	CASSLPSGPQHF
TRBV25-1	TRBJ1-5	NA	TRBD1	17	TGTGCCAGCAGTGAATATCGGGACAGCTATAGCAATCAGCCCCAGCATTTT	CASSEYRDSYSNQPQHF
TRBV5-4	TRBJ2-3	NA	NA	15	TGTGCCAGCAGCTTGTTCGGCGGCAGCACAGATACGCAGTATTTT	CASSLFGGSTDTQYF
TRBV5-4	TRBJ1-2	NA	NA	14	TGTGCCAGCAGCGAAGGGGCCGCCTCCTATGGCTACACCTTC	CASSEGAASYGYTF
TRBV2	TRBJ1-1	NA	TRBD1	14	TGTGCCAGCAGTGTGGGACAGGGGGACACTGAAGCTTTCTTT	CASSVGQGDTEAFF
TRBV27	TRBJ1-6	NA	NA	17	TGTGCCAGCAGCCGAAGGGCGGGGTCCCCCGATAATTCACCCCTCCACTTT	CASSRRAGSPDNSPLHF
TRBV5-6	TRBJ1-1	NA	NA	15	TGTGCCAGCAGCCAACTGGGCAGGGGAGCAACTGAAGCTTTCTTT	CASSQLGRGATEAFF